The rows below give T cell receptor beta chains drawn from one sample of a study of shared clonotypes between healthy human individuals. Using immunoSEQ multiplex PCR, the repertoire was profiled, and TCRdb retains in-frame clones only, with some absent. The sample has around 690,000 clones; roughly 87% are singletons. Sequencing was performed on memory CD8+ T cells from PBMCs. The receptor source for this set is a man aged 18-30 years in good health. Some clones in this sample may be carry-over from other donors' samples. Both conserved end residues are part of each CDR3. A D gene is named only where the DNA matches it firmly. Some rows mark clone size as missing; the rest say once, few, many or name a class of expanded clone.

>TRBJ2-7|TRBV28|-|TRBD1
CASKRDRDQHEQYF
TGTGCCAGCAAGCGGGACAGGGATCAACACGAGCAGTACTTC
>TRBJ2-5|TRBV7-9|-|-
CASSHRSGDTEQYF
TGTGCCAGCAGCCATCGATCCGGGGACACGGAGCAGTACTTC
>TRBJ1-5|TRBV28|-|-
CASSLPTSNQPQHF
TGTGCCAGCAGTCTGCCAACTAGCAATCAGCCCCAGCATTTT
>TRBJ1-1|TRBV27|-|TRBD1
CASSLSRGLNTEAFF
TGTGCCAGCAGTTTATCGAGGGGGCTGAACACTGAAGCTTTCTTT
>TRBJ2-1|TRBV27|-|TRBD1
CASSPIPSGTGEDNEQFF
TGTGCCAGCAGTCCTATCCCCTCGGGGACAGGGGAGGACAATGAGCAGTTCTTC
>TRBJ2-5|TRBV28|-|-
CASSATTGTLQETQYF
TGTGCCAGCAGCGCCACCACAGGGACACTCCAAGAGACCCAGTACTTC
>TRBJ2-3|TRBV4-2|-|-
CASSQESRGRADTQYF
TGTGCCAGCAGCCAAGAGTCCAGGGGGAGGGCAGATACGCAGTATTTT
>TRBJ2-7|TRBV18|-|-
CASSPGTLSYEQYF
TGTGCCAGCTCGCCCGGGACTTTGAGCTACGAGCAGTACTTC
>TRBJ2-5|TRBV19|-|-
CASSPTGAWRTQETQYF
TGTGCCAGTAGTCCAACCGGCGCATGGAGGACCCAAGAGACCCAGTACTTC
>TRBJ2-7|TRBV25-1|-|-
CASSASWQTSYEQYF
TGTGCCAGCAGTGCTTCTTGGCAGACATCCTACGAGCAGTACTTC
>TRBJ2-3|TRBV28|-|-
CASSPETDLTDTQYF
TGTGCCAGCAGCCCTGAGACGGATCTCACAGATACGCAGTATTTT
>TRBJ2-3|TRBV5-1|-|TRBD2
CASSLALASGRRDTQYF
TGCGCCAGCAGCTTGGCCTTGGCTAGCGGGAGACGAGATACGCAGTATTTT
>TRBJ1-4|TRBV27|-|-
CASSSRTNEKLFF
TGTGCCAGCAGTTCAAGGACCAATGAAAAACTGTTTTTT
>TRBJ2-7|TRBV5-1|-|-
CASSLGTGYEQYF
TGCGCCAGCAGCTTGGGAACGGGGTACGAGCAGTACTTC
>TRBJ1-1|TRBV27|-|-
CASSLERSMNTEAFF
TGTGCCAGCAGTTTAGAGCGTTCCATGAACACTGAAGCTTTCTTT
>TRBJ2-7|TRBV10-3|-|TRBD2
CAISEPRGSGPSYEQYF
TGTGCCATCAGTGAGCCCCGGGGTAGCGGGCCCTCCTACGAGCAGTACTTC
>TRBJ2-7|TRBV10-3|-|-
CAISESNGAHEQYF
TGTGCCATCAGTGAGTCGAACGGAGCCCACGAGCAGTACTTC
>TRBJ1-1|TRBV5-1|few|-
CASSFGNTEAFF
TGCGCCAGCAGCTTCGGGAACACTGAAGCTTTCTTT
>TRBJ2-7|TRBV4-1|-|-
CASSQEKGRLGSYEQYF
TGCGCCAGCAGCCAAGAAAAGGGGCGGTTAGGATCCTACGAGCAGTACTTC
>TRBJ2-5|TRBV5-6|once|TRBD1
CASSLTTGGEETQYF
TGTGCCAGCAGCTTAACTACAGGGGGCGAGGAGACCCAGTACTTC
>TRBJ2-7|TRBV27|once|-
CASSFFQGSPYEQYF
TGTGCCAGCAGTTTCTTTCAAGGATCCCCCTACGAGCAGTACTTC
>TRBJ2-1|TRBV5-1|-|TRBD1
CASSWGRDRDNEQFF
TGCGCCAGCAGCTGGGGTAGGGACAGGGACAATGAGCAGTTCTTC
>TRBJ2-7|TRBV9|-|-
CASSAWRDQTYEQYF
TGTGCCAGCAGCGCTTGGAGGGACCAAACCTACGAGCAGTACTTC
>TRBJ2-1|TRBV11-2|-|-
CASSLRGWNEQFF
TGTGCCAGCAGCTTAAGGGGTTGGAATGAGCAGTTCTTC
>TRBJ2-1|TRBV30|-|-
CAWRSRPEIWGLKYNEQFF
TGTGCCTGGAGAAGTAGACCTGAAATATGGGGGCTTAAATACAATGAGCAGTTCTTC
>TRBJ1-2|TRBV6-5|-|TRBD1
CASSYTGGGYTF
TGTGCCAGCAGTTATACAGGGGGAGGCTACACCTTC
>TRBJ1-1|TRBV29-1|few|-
CSVQGNAEAFF
TGCAGCGTTCAGGGAAACGCTGAAGCTTTCTTT